This T cell receptor beta chain is from a study of response to subunit inactivated influenza vaccine. TCRdb redid the calling of the RT-PCR reads with MiXCR, one entry per CDR3 protein. The sample carries more than 700,000 distinct CDR3 sequences, around 20% recorded once. This CDR3 is built from 12 residues. Trimming removed 3 bases from V and 4 bases from J, with 9 bases in between. Germline V gene data show CDR1 as SQVTM and CDR2 as ANQGSEA. The clonotype comes from a man aged 50 to 59 who received an inactivated influenza vaccine. The material sequenced was PBMCs from blood, taken 5 to 6 days after vaccination. This chain links TRBV29-1 with TRBJ2-5; no clear D. The CDR3 nucleotides read TGCAGCGTTGAGGTCAGGTCAGAGACCCAGTACTTC. This translates into CSVEVRSETQYF.